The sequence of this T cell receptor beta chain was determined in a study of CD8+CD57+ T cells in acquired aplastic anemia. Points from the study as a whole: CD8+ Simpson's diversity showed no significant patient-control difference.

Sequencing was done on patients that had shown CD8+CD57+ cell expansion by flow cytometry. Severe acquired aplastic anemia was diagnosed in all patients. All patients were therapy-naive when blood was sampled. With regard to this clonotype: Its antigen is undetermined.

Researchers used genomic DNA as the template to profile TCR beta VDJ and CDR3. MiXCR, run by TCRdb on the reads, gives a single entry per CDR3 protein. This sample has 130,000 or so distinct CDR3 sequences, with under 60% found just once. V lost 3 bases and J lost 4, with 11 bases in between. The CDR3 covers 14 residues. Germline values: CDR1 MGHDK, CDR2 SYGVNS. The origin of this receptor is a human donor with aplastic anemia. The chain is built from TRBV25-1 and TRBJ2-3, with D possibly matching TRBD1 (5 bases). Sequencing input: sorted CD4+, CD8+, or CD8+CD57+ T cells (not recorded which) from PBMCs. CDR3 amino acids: CASSDRAGSDTQYF. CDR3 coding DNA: TGTGCCAGCAGTGATCGGGCAGGGTCAGATACGCAGTATTTT.